This TCR beta chain derives from a study of early stage breast cancer tumors. Study context: Most invasive tumors, about 75% of the 16, were ER+/PR+/HER2-.

Blood replicates held 0.5 ug DNA, tumor or normal breast approximately 1.5 ug, two each. Only in-frame clones appear in the TCRdb table, and some are missing; sequencing was by immunoSEQ multiplex PCR. The sample carries roughly 21,000 clones, around 76% recorded once. The CDR3 contains 16 residues. The V and J ends lost 6 bases and 1 base, in that order; junction bases with no gene match: 13. The germline CDR1 and CDR2 sequences are GTSNPN and SVGIG (reference sequence). Study results and limitations: Compared with adjacent normal breast, tumors showed around 2.5-fold denser, more clonal T cells. Most shared enriched TCRB sequences were commonly generated ones.

A remark on this clone: Its antigen is not identified.

The sample comprised blood. This clonotype originated in a person between 60 and 69 years old with breast cancer. The rearrangement joins TRBV30 to TRBJ2-3, with 7 nucleotides matching TRBD2. CDR3 nucleotides: TGTGCCTGTCCCCGATTTGGACGGGGGGGCACAGATACGCAGTATTTT. This translates into CACPRFGRGGTDTQYF. Combining the CDR3 with reference TRBV30 and TRBJ2-3 gives the whole variable domain SQTIHQWPATLVQPVGSPLSLECTVEGTSNPNLYWYRQAAGRGLQLLFYSVGIGQISSEVPQNLSASRPQDRQFILSSKKLLLSDSGFYLCACPRFGRGGTDTQYFGPGTRLTVL.